This TCR beta chain was retrieved from a study of type 1 and type 2 diabetes patients. CDR3 size: 14 residues. Germline loops: CDR1 DFQATT, CDR2 SNEGSKA (reference sequence). The V segment lost 3 bases and the J segment 4 bases; nucleotides outside the gene matches: 5. The PCR template was genomic DNA. Multiplex PCR with 30 forward and 13 reverse primers amplified the TCR beta CDR3. TCRdb ran MiXCR on the multiplex PCR reads and lists one entry per CDR3 protein. The repertoire holds 280,000 or so distinct CDR3 sequences, roughly 50% seen once, with 12% to 15% in the top ten. Findings of the study overall: Age and gender were not matched between study groups, possibly biasing interpretation.

About this clonotype itself: Its antigen is still unknown.

The TCR comes from a man aged 18 to 29 with type 2 diabetes. Sequenced sample: peripheral blood mononuclear cells (PBMCs). This chain uses TRBV20-1 with TRBJ2-7; 11 positions match TRBD2. The CDR3 DNA is TGCAGTGCTAGTGCGGGACTAGCGGATTACGAGCAGTACTTC. This translates into CSASAGLADYEQYF.